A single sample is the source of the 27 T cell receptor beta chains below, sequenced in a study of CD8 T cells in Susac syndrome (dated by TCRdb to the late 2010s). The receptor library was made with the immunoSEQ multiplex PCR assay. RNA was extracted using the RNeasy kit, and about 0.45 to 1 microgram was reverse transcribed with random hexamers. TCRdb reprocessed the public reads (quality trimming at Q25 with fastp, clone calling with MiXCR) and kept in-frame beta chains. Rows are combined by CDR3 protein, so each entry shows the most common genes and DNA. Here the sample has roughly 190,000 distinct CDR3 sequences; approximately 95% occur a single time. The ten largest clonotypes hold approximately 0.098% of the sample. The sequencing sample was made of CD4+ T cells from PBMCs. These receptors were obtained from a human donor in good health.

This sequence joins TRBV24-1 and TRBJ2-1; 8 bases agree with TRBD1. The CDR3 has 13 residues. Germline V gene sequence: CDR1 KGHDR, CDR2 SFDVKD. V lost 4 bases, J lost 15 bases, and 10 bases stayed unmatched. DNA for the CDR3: TGTGCCACCAGTGAGCCGGGACAGGCCGGAGGGTTCTTC. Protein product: CATSEPGQAGGFF.

The CDR3 sequence: CSARDLWGEGSYNEQFF. CDR3 nucleotides: TGCAGTGCTAGAGACCTATGGGGGGAGGGCTCCTACAATGAGCAGTTCTTC. This chain links TRBV20-1 with TRBJ2-1; TRBD2 matches at 7 bases. This CDR3 has 17 residues. J lost 0 bases, V lost 0 bases, and 8 bases had no gene match. The germline V gene encodes CDR1 DFQATT and CDR2 SNEGSKA (reference sequence).

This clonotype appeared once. This CDR3 reads CASSSRESSYNEQFF. The DNA for the CDR3 is TGTGCCAGCAGCTCACGGGAAAGCTCCTACAATGAGCAGTTCTTC. The rearrangement links TRBV11-3 to TRBJ2-1; tentative D call: TRBD2 (5 bases). The germline V gene encodes CDR1 SGHNT and CDR2 YENEEA. The V and J ends lost 4 bases and 0 bases respectively, with 10 bases between them. This CDR3 is built from 15 residues.

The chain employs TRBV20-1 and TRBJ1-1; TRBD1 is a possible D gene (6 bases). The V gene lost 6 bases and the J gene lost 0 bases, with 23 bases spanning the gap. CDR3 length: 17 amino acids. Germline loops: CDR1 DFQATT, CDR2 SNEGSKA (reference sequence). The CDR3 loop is CSALGGHVQVLNTEAFF. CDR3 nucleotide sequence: TGCAGTGCCCTTGGGGGGCATGTCCAAGTGTTGAACACTGAAGCTTTCTTT.

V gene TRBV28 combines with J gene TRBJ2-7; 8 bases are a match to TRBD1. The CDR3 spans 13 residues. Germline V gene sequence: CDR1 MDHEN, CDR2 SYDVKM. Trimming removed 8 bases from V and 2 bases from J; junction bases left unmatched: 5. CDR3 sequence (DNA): TGTGCCAGCGCCGGGACAGGAACCTACGAGCAGTACTTC. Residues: CASAGTGTYEQYF. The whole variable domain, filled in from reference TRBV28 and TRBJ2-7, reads DVKVTQSSRYLVKRTGEKVFLECVQDMDHENMFWYRQDPGLGLRLIYFSYDVKMKEKGDIPEGYSVSREKKERFSLILESASTNQTSMYLCASAGTGTYEQYFGPGTRLTVT.

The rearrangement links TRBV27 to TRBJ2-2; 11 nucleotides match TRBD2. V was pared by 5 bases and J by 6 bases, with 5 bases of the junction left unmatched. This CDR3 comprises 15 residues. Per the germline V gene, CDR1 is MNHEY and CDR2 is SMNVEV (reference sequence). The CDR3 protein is CASSASGRNPGELFF. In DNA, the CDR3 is TGTGCCAGCAGTGCTAGCGGGAGGAATCCCGGGGAGCTGTTTTTT.

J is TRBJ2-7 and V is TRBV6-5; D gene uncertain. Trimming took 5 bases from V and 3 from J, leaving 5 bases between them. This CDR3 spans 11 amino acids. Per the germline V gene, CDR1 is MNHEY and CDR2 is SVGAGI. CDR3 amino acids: CASSTNYEQYF. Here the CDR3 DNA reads TGTGCCAGCAGTACCAACTACGAGCAGTACTTC.

The CDR3, as DNA: TGTGCCACCAACCAAGGACTAGCGGGGGATGAGCAGTTCTTC. The encoded protein is CATNQGLAGDEQFF. The chain recombines TRBV24-1 with TRBJ2-1; 13 bases fit TRBD2. From germline, CDR1 is KGHDR and CDR2 SFDVKD. The J segment lost 8 bases and the V segment lost 8 bases, leaving 5 bases of the junction unmatched. This CDR3 region has 14 residues.

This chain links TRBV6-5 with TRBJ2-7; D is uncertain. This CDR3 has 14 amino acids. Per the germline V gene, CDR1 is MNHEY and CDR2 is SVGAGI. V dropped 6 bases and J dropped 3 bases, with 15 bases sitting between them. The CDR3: CASSPRAGNYEQYF. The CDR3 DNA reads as TGTGCCAGCAGCCCTAGGGCCGGCAACTACGAGCAGTACTTC.

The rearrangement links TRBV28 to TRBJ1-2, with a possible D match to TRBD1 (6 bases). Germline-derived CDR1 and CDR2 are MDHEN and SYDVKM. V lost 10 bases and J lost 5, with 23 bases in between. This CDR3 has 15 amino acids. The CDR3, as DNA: TGTGCCACCTCTGAATCGACAGGAGCCTTATATGGCTACACCTTC. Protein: CATSESTGALYGYTF.

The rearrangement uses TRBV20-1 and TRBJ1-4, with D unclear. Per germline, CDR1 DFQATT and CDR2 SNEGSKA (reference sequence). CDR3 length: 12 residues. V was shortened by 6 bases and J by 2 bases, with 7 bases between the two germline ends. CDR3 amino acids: CSAPDTNEKLFF. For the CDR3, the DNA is TGCAGTGCCCCGGACACTAATGAAAAACTGTTTTTT.

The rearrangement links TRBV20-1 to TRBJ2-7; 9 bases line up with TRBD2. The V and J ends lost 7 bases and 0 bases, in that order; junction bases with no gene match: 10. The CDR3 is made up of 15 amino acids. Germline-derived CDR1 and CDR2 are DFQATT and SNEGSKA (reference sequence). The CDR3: CSVSSGASTSYEQYF. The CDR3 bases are TGCAGTGTCTCTAGCGGGGCTAGCACCTCCTACGAGCAGTACTTC.

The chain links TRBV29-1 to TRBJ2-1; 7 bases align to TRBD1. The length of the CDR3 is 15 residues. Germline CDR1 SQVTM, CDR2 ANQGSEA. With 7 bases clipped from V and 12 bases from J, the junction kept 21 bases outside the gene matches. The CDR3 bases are TGCAGCGCCGTGGGACAGACCTCCCCAGCTGAGGGGCAGTTCTTC. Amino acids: CSAVGQTSPAEGQFF.

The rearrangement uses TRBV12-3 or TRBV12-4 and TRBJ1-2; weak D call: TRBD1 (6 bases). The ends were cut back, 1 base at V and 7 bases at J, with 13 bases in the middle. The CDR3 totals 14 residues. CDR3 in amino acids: CASSLGPGAGGYTF. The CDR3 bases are TGTGCCAGCAGTTTAGGGCCAGGGGCGGGTGGCTACACCTTC.

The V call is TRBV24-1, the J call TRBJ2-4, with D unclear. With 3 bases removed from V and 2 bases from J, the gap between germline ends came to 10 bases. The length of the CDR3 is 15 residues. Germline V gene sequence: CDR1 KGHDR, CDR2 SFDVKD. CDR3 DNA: TGTGCCACCAGTGATCCTGACGATCCCAAAAACATTCAGTACTTC. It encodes CATSDPDDPKNIQYF.

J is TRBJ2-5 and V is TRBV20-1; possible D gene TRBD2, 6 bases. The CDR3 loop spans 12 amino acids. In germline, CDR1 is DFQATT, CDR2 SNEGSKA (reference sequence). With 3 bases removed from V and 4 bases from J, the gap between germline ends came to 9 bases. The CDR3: CSASRGVETQYF. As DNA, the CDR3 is TGCAGTGCTAGCCGCGGGGTAGAGACCCAGTACTTC.

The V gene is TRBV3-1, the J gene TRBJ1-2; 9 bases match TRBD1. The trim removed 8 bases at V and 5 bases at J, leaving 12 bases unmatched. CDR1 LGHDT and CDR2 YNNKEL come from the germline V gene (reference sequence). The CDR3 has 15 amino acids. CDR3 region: CASSLSDRGRYGYTF. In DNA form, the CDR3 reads TGTGCCAGCTCGCTTTCGGACAGGGGCAGGTATGGCTACACCTTC. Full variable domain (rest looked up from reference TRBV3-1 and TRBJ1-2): DTAVSQTPKYLVTQMGNDKSIKCEQNLGHDTMYWYKQDSKKFLKIMFSYNNKELIINETVPNRFSPKSPDKAHLNLHINSLELGDSAVYFCASSLSDRGRYGYTFGSGTRLTVV.

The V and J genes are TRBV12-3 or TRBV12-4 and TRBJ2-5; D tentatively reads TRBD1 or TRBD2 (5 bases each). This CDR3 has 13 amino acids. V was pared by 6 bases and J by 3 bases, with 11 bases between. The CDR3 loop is CASSRGTEETQYF. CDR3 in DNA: TGTGCCAGCAGCAGAGGGACGGAAGAGACCCAGTACTTC.

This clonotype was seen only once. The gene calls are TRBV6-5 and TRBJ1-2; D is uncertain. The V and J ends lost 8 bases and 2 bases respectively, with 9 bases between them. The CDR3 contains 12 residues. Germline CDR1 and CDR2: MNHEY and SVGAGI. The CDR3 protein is CASLAPNYGYTF. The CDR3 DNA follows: TGTGCCAGCTTAGCACCCAACTATGGCTACACCTTC.

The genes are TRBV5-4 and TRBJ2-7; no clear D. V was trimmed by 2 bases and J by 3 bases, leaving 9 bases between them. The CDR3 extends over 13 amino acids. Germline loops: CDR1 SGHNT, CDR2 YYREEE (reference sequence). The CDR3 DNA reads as TGTGCCAGCAGCTTAGGCAGGAACTACGAGCAGTACTTC. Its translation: CASSLGRNYEQYF.

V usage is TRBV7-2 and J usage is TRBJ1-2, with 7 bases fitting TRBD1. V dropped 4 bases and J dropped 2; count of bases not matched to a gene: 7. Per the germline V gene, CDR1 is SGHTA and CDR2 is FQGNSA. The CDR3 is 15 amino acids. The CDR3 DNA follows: TGTGCCAGCAGCTCGCCGTTGGGACAGAACTATGGCTACACCTTC. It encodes CASSSPLGQNYGYTF.

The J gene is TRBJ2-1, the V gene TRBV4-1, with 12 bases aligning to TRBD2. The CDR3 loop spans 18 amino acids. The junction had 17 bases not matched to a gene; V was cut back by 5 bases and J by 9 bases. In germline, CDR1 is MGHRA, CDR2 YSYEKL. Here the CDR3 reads CASSGVRLAGGPGSEQFF. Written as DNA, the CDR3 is TGCGCCAGCAGCGGGGTGCGGCTAGCGGGAGGGCCTGGTAGTGAGCAGTTCTTC.

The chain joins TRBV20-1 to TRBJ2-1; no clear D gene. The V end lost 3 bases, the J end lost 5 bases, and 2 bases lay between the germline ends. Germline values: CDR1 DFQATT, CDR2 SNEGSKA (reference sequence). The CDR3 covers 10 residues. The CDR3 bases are TGCAGTGCTAGCGACAATGAGCAGTTCTTC. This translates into CSASDNEQFF.

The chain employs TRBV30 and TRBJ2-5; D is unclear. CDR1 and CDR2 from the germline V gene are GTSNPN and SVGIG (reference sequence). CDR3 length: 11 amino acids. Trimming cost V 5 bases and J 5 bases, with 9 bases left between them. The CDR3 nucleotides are TGTGCCTGGGCCCTCTCGGAGACCCAGTACTTC. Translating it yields CAWALSETQYF.

The chain's CDR3 is CSASEGGSRGTQYF. The CDR3 DNA reads as TGCAGCGCCTCTGAGGGCGGATCGCGAGGTACGCAGTATTTT. The chain recombines TRBV29-1 with TRBJ2-3, with a weak D call TRBD2 (5 bases). The CDR3 sequence is 14 residues long. Germline V gives CDR1 SQVTM, CDR2 ANQGSEA. With 7 bases removed from V and 8 bases from J, the gap between germline ends came to 22 bases.

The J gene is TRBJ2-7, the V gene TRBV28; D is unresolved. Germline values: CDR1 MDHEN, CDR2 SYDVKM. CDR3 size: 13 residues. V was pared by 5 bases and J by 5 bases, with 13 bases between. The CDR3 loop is CASSVVGKDEQYF. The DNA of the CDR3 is TGTGCCAGCAGTGTGGTAGGGAAGGACGAGCAGTACTTC. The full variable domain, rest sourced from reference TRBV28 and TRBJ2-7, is DVKVTQSSRYLVKRTGEKVFLECVQDMDHENMFWYRQDPGLGLRLIYFSYDVKMKEKGDIPEGYSVSREKKERFSLILESASTNQTSMYLCASSVVGKDEQYFGPGTRLTVT.

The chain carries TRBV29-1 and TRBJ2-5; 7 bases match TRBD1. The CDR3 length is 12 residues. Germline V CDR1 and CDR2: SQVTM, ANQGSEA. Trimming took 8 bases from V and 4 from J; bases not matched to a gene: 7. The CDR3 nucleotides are TGCAGCACCAGGACAGGAGGAGAGACCCAGTACTTC. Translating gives CSTRTGGETQYF.